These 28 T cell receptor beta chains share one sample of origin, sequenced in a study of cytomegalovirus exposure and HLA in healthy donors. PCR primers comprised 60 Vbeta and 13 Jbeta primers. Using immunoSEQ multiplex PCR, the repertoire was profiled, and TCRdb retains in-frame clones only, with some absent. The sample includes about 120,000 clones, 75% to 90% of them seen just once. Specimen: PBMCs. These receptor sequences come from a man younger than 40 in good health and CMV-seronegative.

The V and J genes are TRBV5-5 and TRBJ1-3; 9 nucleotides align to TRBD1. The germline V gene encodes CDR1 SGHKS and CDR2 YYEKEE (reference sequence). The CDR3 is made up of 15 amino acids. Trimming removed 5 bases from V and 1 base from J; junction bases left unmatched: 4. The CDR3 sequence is CASRLGQGSGNTIYF. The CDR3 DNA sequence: TGTGCCAGCAGACTCGGACAGGGGTCTGGAAACACCATATATTTT.

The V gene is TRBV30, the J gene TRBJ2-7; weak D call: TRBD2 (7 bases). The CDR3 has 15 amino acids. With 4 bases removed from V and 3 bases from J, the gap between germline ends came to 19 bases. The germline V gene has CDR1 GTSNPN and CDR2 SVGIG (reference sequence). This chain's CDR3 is CAWTRGGSISYEQYF. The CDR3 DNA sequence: TGTGCCTGGACTAGGGGGGGGTCGATTAGCTACGAGCAGTACTTC. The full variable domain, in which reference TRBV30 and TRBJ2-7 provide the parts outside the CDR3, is SQTIHQWPATLVQPVGSPLSLECTVEGTSNPNLYWYRQAAGRGLQLLFYSVGIGQISSEVPQNLSASRPQDRQFILSSKKLLLSDSGFYLCAWTRGGSISYEQYFGPGTRLTVT.

This CDR3 is CASSFGLAGEQYF. The CDR3, as DNA: TGTGCCAGCAGCTTCGGACTAGCGGGCGAGCAGTACTTC. The J gene is TRBJ2-7, the V gene TRBV7-2; 11 bases align to TRBD2. CDR3 length equals 13 residues. Germline CDR1 and CDR2: SGHTA and FQGNSA. V was pared by 3 bases and J by 6 bases, with 1 base of the junction left unmatched.

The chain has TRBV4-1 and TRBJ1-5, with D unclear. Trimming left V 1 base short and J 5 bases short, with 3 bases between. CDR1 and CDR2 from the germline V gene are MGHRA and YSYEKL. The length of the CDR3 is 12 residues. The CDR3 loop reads CASSQGDQPQHF. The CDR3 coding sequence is TGCGCCAGCAGCCAAGGAGATCAGCCCCAGCATTTT.

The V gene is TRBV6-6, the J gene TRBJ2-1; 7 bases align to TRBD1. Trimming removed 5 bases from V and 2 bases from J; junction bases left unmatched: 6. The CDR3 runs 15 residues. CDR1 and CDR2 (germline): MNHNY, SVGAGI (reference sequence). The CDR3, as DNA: TGTGCCAGCAGTCCGTGGGACAGCCCCTACAATGAGCAGTTCTTC. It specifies CASSPWDSPYNEQFF.

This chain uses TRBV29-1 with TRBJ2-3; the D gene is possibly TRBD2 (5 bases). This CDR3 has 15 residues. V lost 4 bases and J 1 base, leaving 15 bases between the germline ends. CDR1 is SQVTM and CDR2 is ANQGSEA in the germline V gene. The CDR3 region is CSVAEYGERTDTQYF. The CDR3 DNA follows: TGCAGCGTTGCCGAATACGGGGAACGCACAGATACGCAGTATTTT.

CDR3 sequence reads: CASSVQGDRGPQFF. The CDR3 DNA sequence: TGTGCCAGCAGTGTTCAAGGGGACAGGGGGCCGCAGTTCTTC. The V call is TRBV25-1, the J call TRBJ2-1; 12 bases agree with TRBD1. Germline values: CDR1 MGHDK, CDR2 SYGVNS. CDR3 length: 14 amino acids. V lost 4 bases to trimming and J lost 12 bases; unmatched junction nucleotides: 7.

The CDR3 nucleotides are TGTGCCAGTAGTATAGTGGACAGCCGTAACTATGGCTACACCTTC. This translates into CASSIVDSRNYGYTF. The chain links TRBV19 to TRBJ1-2; TRBD1 might be the D (6 bases). The V gene lost 1 base and the J gene lost 1 base, with 10 bases spanning the gap. Germline lookup yields CDR1 LNHDA and CDR2 SQIVND (reference sequence). The CDR3 has 15 amino acids.

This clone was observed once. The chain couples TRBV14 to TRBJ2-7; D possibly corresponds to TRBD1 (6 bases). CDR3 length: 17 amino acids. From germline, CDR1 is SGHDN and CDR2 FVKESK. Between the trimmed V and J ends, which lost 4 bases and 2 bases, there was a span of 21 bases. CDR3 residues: CASSPHAGVPGTYEQYF. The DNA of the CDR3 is TGTGCCAGCAGCCCGCACGCAGGGGTCCCAGGGACCTACGAGCAGTACTTC.

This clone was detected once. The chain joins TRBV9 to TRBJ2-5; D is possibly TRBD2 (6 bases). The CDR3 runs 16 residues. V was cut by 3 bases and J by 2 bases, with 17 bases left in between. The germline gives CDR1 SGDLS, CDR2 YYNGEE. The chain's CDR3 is CASSAGRDWMQETQYF. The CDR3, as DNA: TGTGCCAGCAGCGCAGGCCGGGACTGGATGCAAGAGACCCAGTACTTC.

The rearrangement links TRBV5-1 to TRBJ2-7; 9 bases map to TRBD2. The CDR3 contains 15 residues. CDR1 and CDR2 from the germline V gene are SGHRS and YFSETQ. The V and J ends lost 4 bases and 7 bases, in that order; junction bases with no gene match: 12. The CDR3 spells CASSGGGGAREEQYF. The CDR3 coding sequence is TGCGCCAGCAGCGGCGGCGGGGGGGCAAGGGAGGAGCAGTACTTC.

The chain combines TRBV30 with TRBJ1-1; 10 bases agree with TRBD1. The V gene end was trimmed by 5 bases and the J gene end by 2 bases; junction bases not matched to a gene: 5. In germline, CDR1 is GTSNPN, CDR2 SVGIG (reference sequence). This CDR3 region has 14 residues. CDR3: CAWETGGFNTEAFF. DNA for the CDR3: TGTGCCTGGGAGACAGGGGGCTTCAACACTGAAGCTTTCTTT.

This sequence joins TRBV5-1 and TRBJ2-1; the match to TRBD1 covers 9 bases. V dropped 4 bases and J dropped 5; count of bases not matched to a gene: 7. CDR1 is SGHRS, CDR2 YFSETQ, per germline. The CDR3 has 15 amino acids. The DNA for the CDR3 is TGCGCCAGCAGCCCACCCAGGACAGGGGACAATGAGCAGTTCTTC. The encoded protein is CASSPPRTGDNEQFF. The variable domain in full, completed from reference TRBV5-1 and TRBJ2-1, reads KAGVTQTPRYLIKTRGQQVTLSCSPISGHRSVSWYQQTPGQGLQFLFEYFSETQRNKGNFPGRFSGRQFSNSRSEMNVSTLELGDSALYLCASSPPRTGDNEQFFGPGTRLTVL.

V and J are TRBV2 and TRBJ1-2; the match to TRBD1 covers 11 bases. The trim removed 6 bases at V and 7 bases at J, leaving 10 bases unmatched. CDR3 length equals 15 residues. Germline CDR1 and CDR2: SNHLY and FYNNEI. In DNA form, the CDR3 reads TGTGCCAGCAGCGACCCGGGACAGGGGGAGGGTGGCTACACCTTC. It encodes CASSDPGQGEGGYTF.

The CDR3 DNA follows: TGTGCCAGCAAGTCGTTGGGGGGCACTGAAGCTTTCTTT. Its translation: CASKSLGGTEAFF. J is TRBJ1-1 and V is TRBV27; a weak D match, TRBD1 (5 bases). V gave up 7 bases and J gave up 4 bases, with 13 bases separating them. Per the germline V gene, CDR1 is MNHEY and CDR2 is SMNVEV (reference sequence). The CDR3 extends over 13 amino acids.

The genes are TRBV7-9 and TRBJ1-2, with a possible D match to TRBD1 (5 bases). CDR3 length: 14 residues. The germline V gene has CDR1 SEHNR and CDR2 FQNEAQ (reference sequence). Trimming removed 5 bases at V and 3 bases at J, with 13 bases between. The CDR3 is CASSLGQGHYGYTF. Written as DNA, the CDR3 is TGTGCCAGCAGCCTCGGGCAGGGCCACTATGGCTACACCTTC.

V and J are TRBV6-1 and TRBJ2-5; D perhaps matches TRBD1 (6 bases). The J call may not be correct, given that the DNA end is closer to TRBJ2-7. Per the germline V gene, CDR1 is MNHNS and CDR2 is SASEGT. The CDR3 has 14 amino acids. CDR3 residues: CASSTSEPGDEQYF. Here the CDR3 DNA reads TGTGCCAGCAGTACGAGCGAGCCAGGGGACGAGCAGTACTTC.

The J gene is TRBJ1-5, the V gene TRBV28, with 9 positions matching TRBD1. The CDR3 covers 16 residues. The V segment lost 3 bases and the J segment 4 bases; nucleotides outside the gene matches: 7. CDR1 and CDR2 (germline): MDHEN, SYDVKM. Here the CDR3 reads CASSLPRQGGNQPQHF. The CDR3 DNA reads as TGTGCCAGCAGTTTGCCCCGACAGGGGGGTAATCAGCCCCAGCATTTT. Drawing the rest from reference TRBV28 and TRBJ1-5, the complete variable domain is DVKVTQSSRYLVKRTGEKVFLECVQDMDHENMFWYRQDPGLGLRLIYFSYDVKMKEKGDIPEGYSVSREKKERFSLILESASTNQTSMYLCASSLPRQGGNQPQHFGDGTRLSIL.

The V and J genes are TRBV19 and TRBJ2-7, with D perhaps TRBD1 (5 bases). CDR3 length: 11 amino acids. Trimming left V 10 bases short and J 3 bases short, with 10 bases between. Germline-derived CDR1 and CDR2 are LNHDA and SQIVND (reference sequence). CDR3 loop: CATTRGYEQYF. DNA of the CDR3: TGTGCCACAACAAGGGGCTACGAGCAGTACTTC.

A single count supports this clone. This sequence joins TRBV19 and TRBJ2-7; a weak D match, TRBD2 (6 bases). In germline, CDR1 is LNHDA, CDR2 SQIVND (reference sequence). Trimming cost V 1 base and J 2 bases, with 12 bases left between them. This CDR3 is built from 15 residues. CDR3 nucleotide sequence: TGTGCCAGTAGTATAGCCGGGGGTTTAGCCTACGAGCAGTACTTC. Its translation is CASSIAGGLAYEQYF.

The CDR3 protein is CASSLPGRENSPLHF. The CDR3 region has the DNA TGTGCCAGCAGCTTGCCAGGACGGGAAAATTCACCCCTCCACTTT. The V gene is TRBV5-4, the J gene TRBJ1-6; D gene ambiguous. V lost 1 base to trimming and J lost 7 bases, with 12 bases between them. Germline V gene lookup returns CDR1 SGHNT and CDR2 YYREEE (reference sequence). CDR3 length: 15 amino acids.

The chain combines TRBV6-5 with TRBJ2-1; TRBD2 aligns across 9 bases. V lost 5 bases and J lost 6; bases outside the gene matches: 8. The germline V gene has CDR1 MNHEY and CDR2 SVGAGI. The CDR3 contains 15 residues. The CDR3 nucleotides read TGTGCCAGCAGTCTTTGGGGCGGGGGGGCCAATGAGCAGTTCTTC. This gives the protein CASSLWGGGANEQFF.

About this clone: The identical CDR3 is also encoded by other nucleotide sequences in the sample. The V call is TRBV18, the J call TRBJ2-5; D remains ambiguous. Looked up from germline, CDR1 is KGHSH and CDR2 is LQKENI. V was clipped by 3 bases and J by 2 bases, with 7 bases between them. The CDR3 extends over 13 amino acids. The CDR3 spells CASSPGSQETQYF. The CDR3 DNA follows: TGTGCCAGCTCACCGGGCAGTCAAGAGACCCAGTACTTC.

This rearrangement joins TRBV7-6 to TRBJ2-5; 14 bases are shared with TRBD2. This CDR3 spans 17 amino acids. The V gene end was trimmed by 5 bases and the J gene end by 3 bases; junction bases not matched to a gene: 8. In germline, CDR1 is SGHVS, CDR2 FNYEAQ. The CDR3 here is CASSPRTSGGLKETQYF. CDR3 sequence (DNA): TGTGCCAGCAGCCCCCGGACTAGCGGGGGGCTGAAAGAGACCCAGTACTTC.

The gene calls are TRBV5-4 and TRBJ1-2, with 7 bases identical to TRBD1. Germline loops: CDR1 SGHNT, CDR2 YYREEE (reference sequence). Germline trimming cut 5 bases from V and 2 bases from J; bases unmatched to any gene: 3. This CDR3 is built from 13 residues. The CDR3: CASRRDRNYGYTF. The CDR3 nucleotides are TGTGCCAGCAGAAGGGACAGAAACTATGGCTACACCTTC. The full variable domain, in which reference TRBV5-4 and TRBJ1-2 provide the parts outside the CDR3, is ETGVTQSPTHLIKTRGQQVTLRCSSQSGHNTVSWYQQALGQGPQFIFQYYREEENGRGNFPPRFSGLQFPNYSSELNVNALELDDSALYLCASRRDRNYGYTFGSGTRLTVV.

CDR3 in amino acids: CASSLEGGSGANVLTF. CDR3 DNA sequence: TGTGCCAGCAGCTTAGAGGGAGGGTCCGGGGCCAACGTCCTGACTTTC. The chain links TRBV11-2 to TRBJ2-6; 7 positions agree with TRBD2. Germline loops: CDR1 SGHAT, CDR2 FQNNGV. J lost 4 bases, V lost 0 bases, and 3 bases had no gene match. The CDR3 sequence is 16 residues long.

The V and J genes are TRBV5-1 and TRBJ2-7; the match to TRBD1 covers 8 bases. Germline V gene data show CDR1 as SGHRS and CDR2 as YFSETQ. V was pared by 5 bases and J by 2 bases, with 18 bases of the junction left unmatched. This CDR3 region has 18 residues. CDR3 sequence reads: CASRAGTGRLLFTYEQYF. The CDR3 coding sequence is TGCGCCAGCAGAGCCGGGACAGGAAGACTACTATTTACCTACGAGCAGTACTTC.

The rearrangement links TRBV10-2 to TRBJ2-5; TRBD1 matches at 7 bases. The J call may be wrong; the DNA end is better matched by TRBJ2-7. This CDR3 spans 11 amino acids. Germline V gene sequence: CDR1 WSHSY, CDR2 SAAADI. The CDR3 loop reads CASRDSYEQYF. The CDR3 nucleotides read TGCGCCAGCCGGGACAGTTACGAGCAGTACTTC.